This T cell receptor beta chain was recovered during a study of cytomegalovirus exposure and HLA in healthy donors. Study-wide findings and caveats: In vitro work confirmed that a few CMV-associated chains recognize CMV antigens. The tendency of first-cohort TCR clusters to co-occur in the approximately 120 validation repertoires was identified by a subsequent analysis.

A word on this clone: As yet, its antigen is unknown.

V gave up 4 bases and J gave up 0 bases, with 9 bases separating them. The CDR3 contains 14 residues. Germline CDR1 and CDR2: SGHTA and FQGNSA. The data were produced by immunoSEQ multiplex PCR, yet TCRdb's version contains in-frame clones alone and is incomplete. The sample holds roughly 120,000 clones, roughly 84% seen once. The TCR sequence derives from a woman in her twenties or thirties in good health and CMV-seronegative. V is TRBV7-2 and J is TRBJ1-1; D is possibly TRBD1 (5 bases). The sample taken for sequencing was PBMCs. The CDR3 protein is CASSSTALNTEAFF. CDR3 coding DNA: TGTGCCAGCAGCTCGACAGCCTTGAACACTGAAGCTTTCTTT. The variable domain in full, completed from reference TRBV7-2 and TRBJ1-1, reads GAGVSQSPSNKVTEKGKDVELRCDPISGHTALYWYRQSLGQGLEFLIYFQGNSAPDKSGLPSDRFSAERTGGSVSTLTIQRTQQEDSAVYLCASSSTALNTEAFFGQGTRLTVV.